The 32 T cell receptor beta chains presented below share a single source sample, sequenced in a study of PD-L1 blockade in urothelial cancer. Time point defined: pretreatment peripheral blood. The method was immunoSEQ multiplex PCR; TCRdb's version includes in-frame clones alone and lacks a portion of them. The sample consists of tens of thousands of clones, about 84% of them appearing once. The input for sequencing was PBMCs, taken around atezolizumab (anti-PD-L1) treatment. The receptors were sampled from a man in his fifties or sixties with urothelial cancer.

The chain is built from TRBV4-1 and TRBJ2-3; D ambiguous. CDR3 length: 14 amino acids. The ends were cut back, 0 bases at V and 1 base at J, with 5 bases in the middle. CDR1 MGHRA and CDR2 YSYEKL come from the germline V gene. This chain's CDR3 is CASSQEAGTDTQYF. CDR3 in DNA: TGCGCCAGCAGCCAAGAGGCGGGCACAGATACGCAGTATTTT.

The gene calls are TRBV5-1 and TRBJ1-4; D gene uncertain. The length of the CDR3 is 13 residues. V was clipped by 4 bases and J by 6 bases, with 10 bases between them. Germline CDR1 and CDR2: SGHRS and YFSETQ. This CDR3 is CASSPEPYEKLFF. Written as DNA, the CDR3 is TGCGCCAGCAGCCCGGAGCCGTATGAAAAACTGTTTTTT.

The rearrangement joins TRBV2 to TRBJ2-1, with TRBD1 matching 7 bases. Unmatched junction bases numbered 9, after V lost 7 bases and J lost 6 bases. Germline V gene lookup returns CDR1 SNHLY and CDR2 FYNNEI. The CDR3 is 14 amino acids. DNA for the CDR3: TGTGCCAGCACCTCAGGCCGGGACAGCAATGAGCAGTTCTTC. Residues: CASTSGRDSNEQFF.

A single count supports this clone. The J gene is TRBJ2-1, the V gene TRBV2; 12 positions match TRBD2. Per germline, CDR1 SNHLY and CDR2 FYNNEI. J lost 7 bases, V lost 6 bases, and 10 bases had no gene match. The CDR3 extends over 16 amino acids. The CDR3 coding sequence is TGTGCCAGCAGCATCTCTAGCGGGGGGGCGGGGAATGAGCAGTTCTTC. This encodes CASSISSGGAGNEQFF.

This rearrangement joins TRBV7-9 to TRBJ2-3; weak D call: TRBD1 (5 bases). V lost 5 bases and J 0 bases, leaving 12 bases between the germline ends. This CDR3 region has 15 residues. Germline CDR1 is SEHNR and CDR2 is FQNEAQ (reference sequence). The DNA for the CDR3 is TGTGCCAGCAGCCGAAAATACAGGAGCACAGATACGCAGTATTTT. As protein: CASSRKYRSTDTQYF.

The V call is TRBV12-2, the J call TRBJ2-5; the DNA was not compared with TRBD2, the D call given in the table. TRBV12-2 is designated a pseudogene. The CDR3 length is 15 residues. This chain's CDR3 is CASRLACRGVETQYF. The CDR3 region has the DNA TGTGCAAGTCGCTTAGCGTGCCGGGGTGTGGAGACCCAGTACTTC.

The genes are TRBV28 and TRBJ1-4; TRBD1 aligns across 9 bases. CDR1 and CDR2 from the germline V gene are MDHEN and SYDVKM. V was clipped by 5 bases and J by 6 bases; unmatched bases: 10. This CDR3 has 16 residues. CDR3 residues: CASSLTPGQGDEKLFF. CDR3 in DNA: TGTGCCAGCAGTCTGACGCCGGGACAGGGAGATGAAAAACTGTTTTTT. The full variable domain, completed using reference TRBV28 and TRBJ1-4, is DVKVTQSSRYLVKRTGEKVFLECVQDMDHENMFWYRQDPGLGLRLIYFSYDVKMKEKGDIPEGYSVSREKKERFSLILESASTNQTSMYLCASSLTPGQGDEKLFFGSGTQLSVL.

The chain combines TRBV28 with TRBJ1-2, with TRBD1 matching 9 bases. The CDR3 is 15 residues long. CDR1 and CDR2 from the germline V gene are MDHEN and SYDVKM. The V and J ends lost 5 bases and 3 bases, in that order; junction bases with no gene match: 7. The CDR3 here is CASSPGQGRHYGYTF. In DNA, the CDR3 is TGTGCCAGCAGTCCCGGACAGGGGCGGCACTATGGCTACACCTTC.

The rearrangement uses TRBV10-3 and TRBJ2-7; the match to TRBD2 covers 11 bases. CDR3 size: 17 residues. Germline lookup yields CDR1 ENHRY and CDR2 SYGVKD. Germline trimming cut 3 bases from V and 7 bases from J; bases unmatched to any gene: 14. The CDR3 spells CAISDPTGSGGAGEQYF. The CDR3 bases are TGTGCCATCAGTGACCCCACGGGTAGCGGGGGGGCGGGAGAGCAGTACTTC.

The rearrangement joins TRBV30 to TRBJ2-7, with TRBD2 as a possible D gene (7 bases). V was pared by 8 bases and J by 5 bases, with 22 bases between. Looked up from germline, CDR1 is GTSNPN and CDR2 is SVGIG (reference sequence). The CDR3 length is 14 residues. CDR3 sequence (DNA): TGTGCCGGGGAGGGGGTGGGAGCCGCCCACGAGCAGTACTTC. It is translated as CAGEGVGAAHEQYF.

The rearrangement links TRBV5-6 to TRBJ1-5; 9 nucleotides line up with TRBD1. The V gene end was trimmed by 3 bases and the J gene end by 2 bases; junction bases not matched to a gene: 3. CDR3 length: 15 residues. CDR1 and CDR2 from the germline V gene are SGHDT and YYEEEE. CDR3: CASSWGQGGNQPQHF. In DNA, the CDR3 is TGTGCCAGCAGCTGGGGACAGGGAGGCAATCAGCCCCAGCATTTT.

This clone turned up a few times. The V gene is TRBV4-1, the J gene TRBJ2-7; 10 nucleotides align to TRBD1. CDR1 is MGHRA, CDR2 YSYEKL, per germline. CDR3 length equals 17 residues. J gave up 6 bases and V 1 base, and 12 bases lay outside the gene matches. In DNA, the CDR3 is TGCGCCAGCAGCCAAGCTTACCCATCGACAGGGGGCGTCGAGCAGTACTTC. Protein sequence: CASSQAYPSTGGVEQYF.

The gene calls are TRBV4-1 and TRBJ2-7, with D possibly matching TRBD2 (6 bases). CDR1 and CDR2 (germline): MGHRA, YSYEKL. V was cut by 0 bases and J by 1 base, with 10 bases left in between. CDR3 size: 15 residues. CDR3 amino acids: CASSQEGLFSYEQYF. The CDR3 coding sequence is TGCGCCAGCAGCCAAGAGGGACTGTTTTCCTACGAGCAGTACTTC.

The J gene is TRBJ2-5, the V gene TRBV19; 13 bases align to TRBD2. The CDR3 extends over 16 amino acids. Germline lookup yields CDR1 LNHDA and CDR2 SQIVND (reference sequence). V lost 5 bases and J lost 4; bases outside the gene matches: 7. The CDR3 region is CASSSGTSGVRETQYF. As DNA, the CDR3 is TGTGCCAGTAGTTCCGGGACTAGCGGGGTCCGAGAGACCCAGTACTTC.

The rearrangement links TRBV6-5 to TRBJ1-1; the D gene is possibly TRBD1 (6 bases). CDR3 size: 14 residues. V lost 6 bases, J lost 1 base, and 12 bases lay in between. Germline CDR1 reads MNHEY; CDR2 reads SVGAGI. As DNA, the CDR3 is TGTGCCAGCAGCAACAGGGTGGGGAACACTGAAGCTTTCTTT. Residues: CASSNRVGNTEAFF.

In its sample, this clone was seen once. V is TRBV7-8 and J is TRBJ2-1; D is unclear. CDR3 length: 14 amino acids. The V gene's germline CDR1 is SGHVS and CDR2 FQNEAQ. V was shortened by 1 base and J by 4 bases, with 8 bases between the two germline ends. Here the CDR3 reads CASSLELSYNEQFF. The CDR3 bases are TGTGCCAGCAGCTTAGAGCTATCGTACAATGAGCAGTTCTTC.

This rearrangement joins TRBV27 to TRBJ1-2; D is ambiguous. The CDR3 covers 15 residues. Trimming took off 2 bases at V and 0 bases at J, with 10 bases between the two ends. The germline CDR1 and CDR2 sequences are MNHEY and SMNVEV (reference sequence). CDR3 in DNA: TGTGCCAGCAGTTTAAGCAGGCCCCCTAACTATGGCTACACCTTC. This codes for CASSLSRPPNYGYTF.

The rearrangement uses TRBV7-2 and TRBJ1-1; D is uncertain. CDR1 is SGHTA and CDR2 is FQGNSA in the germline V gene. The CDR3 consists of 16 residues. Trimming shortened V by 5 bases and J by 4 bases, and 20 bases separated the two germline ends. In DNA, the CDR3 is TGTGCCAGCAGCCAACGGCGAGGCCCGGCGGGCACTGAAGCTTTCTTT. It yields the protein CASSQRRGPAGTEAFF.

This chain uses TRBV11-2 with TRBJ2-1, with 9 nucleotides matching TRBD1. The trim removed 5 bases at V and 7 bases at J, leaving 6 bases unmatched. The CDR3 length is 14 residues. CDR1 is SGHAT, CDR2 FQNNGV, per germline. CDR3 nucleotides: TGTGCCAGCAGCAACTTGGGACAGGGTAATGAGCAGTTCTTC. This sequence encodes CASSNLGQGNEQFF.

The chain recombines TRBV5-1 with TRBJ1-1; the D is unclear. CDR3 length equals 15 residues. V lost 3 bases and J lost 7, with 19 bases in between. CDR1 is SGHRS and CDR2 is YFSETQ in the germline V gene. CDR3 sequence reads: CASSYRHPHLNEAFF. CDR3 coding DNA: TGCGCCAGCAGCTACCGACACCCCCATCTCAATGAAGCTTTCTTT.

CDR3 DNA: TGTGCCAGCAGCCCTTTTGGGGGGTCCTTACTCTACGAGCAGTACTTC. This translates into CASSPFGGSLLYEQYF. The V gene is TRBV7-9, the J gene TRBJ2-7; tentative D call: TRBD2 (6 bases). Per germline, CDR1 SEHNR and CDR2 FQNEAQ (reference sequence). Trimming removed 5 bases at V and 3 bases at J, with 20 bases between. This CDR3 comprises 16 residues.

The CDR3 protein is CASSLGVGVSNEQFF. The CDR3 DNA sequence: TGTGCCAGCAGCTTAGGGGTTGGAGTGAGCAATGAGCAGTTCTTC. V gene TRBV7-9 combines with J gene TRBJ2-1; D remains unclear. The CDR3 contains 15 residues. V lost 1 base, J lost 6 bases, and 13 bases lay in between. Per the germline V gene, CDR1 is SEHNR and CDR2 is FQNEAQ (reference sequence).

This clone appeared a single time. This chain uses TRBV4-1 with TRBJ1-2, with a possible D match to TRBD1 (5 bases). Germline CDR1 and CDR2: MGHRA and YSYEKL. This CDR3 contains 14 residues. V lost 4 bases, J lost 8 bases, and 17 bases lay in between. This CDR3 reads CASSPQTDPQGYTF. For the CDR3, the DNA is TGCGCCAGCAGCCCCCAGACAGACCCTCAGGGCTACACCTTC.

CDR3 residues: CASFPDPQGVSGNTIYF. The CDR3 region has the DNA TGTGCCAGCTTCCCCGACCCTCAAGGGGTCTCTGGAAACACCATATATTTT. This sequence joins TRBV7-9 and TRBJ1-3, with a possible D match to TRBD1 (5 bases). CDR3 size: 17 residues. V shed 8 bases and J shed 0 bases, with 20 bases lying between them. CDR1 and CDR2 from the germline V gene are SEHNR and FQNEAQ (reference sequence).

The genes are TRBV30 and TRBJ1-5; possible D gene TRBD1, 5 bases. Trimming took 3 bases from V and 5 from J, leaving 17 bases between them. This CDR3 is 15 amino acids long. Per the germline V gene, CDR1 is GTSNPN and CDR2 is SVGIG (reference sequence). The CDR3 protein is CAWSLGGGVDQPQHF. DNA for the CDR3: TGTGCCTGGAGCCTCGGGGGGGGTGTGGATCAGCCCCAGCATTTT.

This chain links TRBV2 with TRBJ2-7; TRBD1 aligns across 8 bases. CDR1 and CDR2 from the germline V gene are SNHLY and FYNNEI. The length of the CDR3 is 14 residues. Unmatched junction bases numbered 6, after V lost 5 bases and J lost 3 bases. CDR3 in DNA: TGTGCCAGCAGTATCCCCGGGACAGGCTACGAGCAGTACTTC. Translated, it gives CASSIPGTGYEQYF.

The genes are TRBV10-1 and TRBJ2-1; 9 nucleotides match TRBD2. The CDR3 is 16 residues long. Germline V lookup: CDR1 WNHNN, CDR2 SYGVQD (reference sequence). V shed 4 bases and J 6 bases; nucleotides not matched to a gene: 10. CDR3 amino acids: CASSGFGREGLNEQFF. DNA for the CDR3: TGCGCCAGCAGTGGCTTTGGGCGGGAGGGTCTCAATGAGCAGTTCTTC.

The chain carries TRBV9 and TRBJ1-1; D perhaps matches TRBD1 (5 bases). The germline V gene encodes CDR1 SGDLS and CDR2 YYNGEE. The CDR3 sequence is 17 residues long. Trimming shortened V by 3 bases and J by 1 base, and 19 bases separated the two germline ends. The CDR3 spells CASSGAPLGRGNTEAFF. The CDR3 DNA reads as TGTGCCAGCAGCGGTGCCCCTTTAGGGAGGGGGAACACTGAAGCTTTCTTT.

The chain has TRBV7-3 and TRBJ2-7; 9 bases agree with TRBD2. Germline CDR1 SGHTA, CDR2 FQGTGA. The CDR3 totals 15 residues. V was pared by 6 bases and J by 2 bases, with 8 bases of the junction left unmatched. CDR3 nucleotide sequence: TGTGCCAGCAGTCCAGTGGCTAGCGGGACCTACGAGCAGTACTTC. This gives the protein CASSPVASGTYEQYF.

This clone has just one count. The rearrangement joins TRBV6-1 to TRBJ2-7; unclear D gene. V shed 1 base and J shed 0 bases, with 7 bases lying between them. The CDR3 covers 14 residues. Germline V gives CDR1 MNHNS, CDR2 SASEGT. The CDR3 is CASSEGVNSYEQYF. As DNA, the CDR3 is TGTGCCAGCAGTGAAGGCGTTAACTCCTACGAGCAGTACTTC.

V usage is TRBV5-5 and J usage is TRBJ1-4; 11 bases fit TRBD1. CDR3 length: 19 amino acids. Germline V CDR1 and CDR2: SGHKS, YYEKEE (reference sequence). J gave up 3 bases and V 0 bases, and 10 bases lay outside the gene matches. The DNA of the CDR3 is TGTGCCAGCAGCTTGGTACCCAGGACAGGGGGCGGCTCTAATGAAAAACTGTTTTTT. Its protein product is CASSLVPRTGGGSNEKLFF.

The rearrangement joins TRBV28 to TRBJ2-6, with a possible D match to TRBD2 (6 bases). V was clipped by 4 bases and J by 0 bases, with 10 bases between them. Looked up from germline, CDR1 is MDHEN and CDR2 is SYDVKM. The CDR3 sequence is 16 residues long. DNA for the CDR3: TGTGCCAGCAGTTCTGCCGGGAGCTCTGGGGCCAACGTCCTGACTTTC. Translating it yields CASSSAGSSGANVLTF.